This TCR beta chain was sequenced during a study of blood T cell repertoires in COVID-19. Whole-study context: The United States, Italy and Spain provided the acute and convalescent COVID-19 samples. Sources were T cells, B-cell-depleted T cells, or PBMCs; the material itself was cDNA or gDNA.

As originally analysed: Nucleated cell number was recorded as an estimate derived from reference gene primer amplification. Assay used: immunoSEQ multiplex PCR; TCRdb lists only in-frame clones, some missing. The V and J calls and clone size are taken from that table; D and trimming were inferred from the DNA. The sample carries 120,000 or so clones, roughly 89% recorded once. In Seattle, patients joined the study during active infection and were tracked longitudinally. The V segment lost 5 bases and the J segment 3 bases; nucleotides outside the gene matches: 10. This CDR3 region has 16 residues. Per the germline V gene, CDR1 is LNHDA and CDR2 is SQIVND (reference sequence).

V gene TRBV19 combines with J gene TRBJ1-5, with 7 bases matching TRBD1. Sequencing was carried out using peripheral blood. The receptor was derived from a woman in her sixties with COVID-19, enrolled during active disease. In DNA, the CDR3 is TGTGCCAGTAGTGATAGACAGGGATCCAACAATCAGCCCCAGCATTTT. It specifies CASSDRQGSNNQPQHF.